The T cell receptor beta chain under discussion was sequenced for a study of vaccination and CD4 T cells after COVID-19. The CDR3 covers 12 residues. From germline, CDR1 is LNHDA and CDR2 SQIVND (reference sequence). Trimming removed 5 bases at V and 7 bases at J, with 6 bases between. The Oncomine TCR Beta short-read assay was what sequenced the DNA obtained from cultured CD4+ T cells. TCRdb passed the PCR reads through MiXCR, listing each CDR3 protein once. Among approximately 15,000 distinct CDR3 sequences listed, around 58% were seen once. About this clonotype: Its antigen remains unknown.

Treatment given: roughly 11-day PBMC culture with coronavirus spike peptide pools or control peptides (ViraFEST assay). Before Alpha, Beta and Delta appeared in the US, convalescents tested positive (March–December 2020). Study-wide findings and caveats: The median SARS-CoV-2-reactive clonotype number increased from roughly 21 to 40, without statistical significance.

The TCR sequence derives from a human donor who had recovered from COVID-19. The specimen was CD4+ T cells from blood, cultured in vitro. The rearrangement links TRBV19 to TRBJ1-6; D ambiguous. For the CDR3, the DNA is TGTGCCAGTAGTCCCCAGAATTCACCCCTCCACTTT. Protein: CASSPQNSPLHF. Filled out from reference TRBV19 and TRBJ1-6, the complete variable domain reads DGGITQSPKYLFRKEGQNVTLSCEQNLNHDAMYWYRQDPGQGLRLIYYSQIVNDFQKGDIAEGYSVSREKKESFPLTVTSAQKNPTAFYLCASSPQNSPLHFGNGTRLTVT.